One and the same sample provided the 6 T cell receptor beta chains below, sequenced in a study of T cell changes during pregnancy in multiple sclerosis. Produced via immunoSEQ multiplex PCR; TCRdb's table is partial and in-frame only. This sample carries about 42,000 clones, about 88% of them seen once, and the ten largest clones take 1% to 1.5%. The input for sequencing was CD4+ T cells from peripheral blood mononuclear cells, taken in the second trimester of pregnancy. All receptors derive from a female donor with multiple sclerosis, enrolled in a pregnancy study.

V and J are TRBV19 and TRBJ2-3; tentatively, D is TRBD2 (7 bases). V lost 3 bases to trimming and J lost 4 bases, with 14 bases between them. The germline CDR1 and CDR2 sequences are LNHDA and SQIVND (reference sequence). CDR3 length equals 15 residues. The DNA for the CDR3 is TGTGCCAGTAGTATCCTCGGGGGGCTGGCAGATACGCAGTATTTT. It encodes CASSILGGLADTQYF. Variable domain in full (rest from reference TRBV19 and TRBJ2-3): DGGITQSPKYLFRKEGQNVTLSCEQNLNHDAMYWYRQDPGQGLRLIYYSQIVNDFQKGDIAEGYSVSREKKESFPLTVTSAQKNPTAFYLCASSILGGLADTQYFGPGTRLTVL.

The chain combines TRBV7-2 with TRBJ1-2; 7 bases map to TRBD1. V shed 2 bases, J shed 7 bases, and the junction held 4 bases outside the gene matches. This CDR3 spans 13 amino acids. CDR1 is SGHTA and CDR2 is FQGNSA in the germline V gene. The DNA of the CDR3 is TGTGCCAGCAGCTTACAACAGGGGTTTGGCTACACCTTC. Translating gives CASSLQQGFGYTF.

The chain carries TRBV7-9 and TRBJ2-3; 8 bases agree with TRBD2. The trim removed 5 bases at V and 1 base at J, leaving 17 bases unmatched. Germline V gene lookup returns CDR1 SEHNR and CDR2 FQNEAQ (reference sequence). This CDR3 has 19 residues. The CDR3 region is CASSLNLAGLASRTDTQYF. In DNA, the CDR3 is TGTGCCAGCAGCCTTAACCTGGCTGGACTAGCCAGCCGCACAGATACGCAGTATTTT.

V usage is TRBV19 and J usage is TRBJ1-4; D ambiguous. The ends were cut back, 10 bases at V and 2 bases at J, with 11 bases in the middle. Germline CDR1 reads LNHDA; CDR2 reads SQIVND (reference sequence). This CDR3 contains 13 residues. The CDR3 DNA sequence: TGTGCCACCGCCGGGTATACTAATGAAAAACTGTTTTTT. It yields the protein CATAGYTNEKLFF.

This clone was picked up one time. The chain combines TRBV5-1 with TRBJ2-7, with D possibly matching TRBD2 (5 bases). CDR3 length: 16 amino acids. Looked up from germline, CDR1 is SGHRS and CDR2 is YFSETQ. Deletions cut 3 bases from V and 6 bases from J, with 22 bases between. The CDR3 coding sequence is TGCGCCAGCAGCTGGATGAGGCCTAGCCACACAACCGAGCAGTACTTC. It specifies CASSWMRPSHTTEQYF. Supplemented by reference TRBV5-1 and TRBJ2-7, the full variable domain reads KAGVTQTPRYLIKTRGQQVTLSCSPISGHRSVSWYQQTPGQGLQFLFEYFSETQRNKGNFPGRFSGRQFSNSRSEMNVSTLELGDSALYLCASSWMRPSHTTEQYFGPGTRLTVT.

CDR3 in amino acids: CASSLAPQGTGGRNTEAFF. CDR3 DNA: TGTGCCAGCAGCTTAGCCCCACAGGGGACAGGGGGCCGGAACACTGAAGCTTTCTTT. V usage is TRBV7-2 and J usage is TRBJ1-1; TRBD1 matches 12 bases. This CDR3 comprises 19 residues. Germline CDR1 reads SGHTA; CDR2 reads FQGNSA. V trimming: 0 bases; J trimming: 1 base; junction bases outside the gene matches: 9.